The sequence of this TCR beta chain was determined in a study of shared clonotypes between healthy human individuals. The CDR3 consists of 10 residues. Germline assignment: CDR1 DFQATT and CDR2 SNEGSKA (reference sequence). V lost 2 bases to trimming and J lost 6 bases, with 5 bases between them. Using immunoSEQ multiplex PCR, the repertoire was profiled, and TCRdb retains in-frame clones only, with some absent. Here the sample spans about 480,000 clones, more than 65% being singletons. The TCR originated in a woman between 40 and 50 years old in good health. Some clones in this sample may be carry-over from other donors' samples. What was sequenced was PBMCs. The chain has TRBV20-1 and TRBJ2-7; D not certain. CDR3: CSARRSEQYF. The CDR3 DNA reads as TGCAGTGCTAGAAGGAGCGAGCAGTACTTC.